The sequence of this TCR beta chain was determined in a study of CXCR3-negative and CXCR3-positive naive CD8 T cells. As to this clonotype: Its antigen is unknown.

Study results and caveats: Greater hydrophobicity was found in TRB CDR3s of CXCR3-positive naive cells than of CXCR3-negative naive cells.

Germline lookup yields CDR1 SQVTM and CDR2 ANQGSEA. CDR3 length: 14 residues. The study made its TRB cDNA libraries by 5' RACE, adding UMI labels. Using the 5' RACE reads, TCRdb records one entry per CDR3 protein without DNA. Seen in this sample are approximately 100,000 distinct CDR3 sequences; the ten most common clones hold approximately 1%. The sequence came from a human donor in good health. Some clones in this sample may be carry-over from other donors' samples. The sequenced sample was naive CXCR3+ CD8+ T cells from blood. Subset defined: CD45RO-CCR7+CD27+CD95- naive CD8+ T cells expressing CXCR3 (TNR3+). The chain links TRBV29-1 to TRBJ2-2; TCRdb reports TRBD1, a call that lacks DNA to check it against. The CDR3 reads CSVAGQGAIGELFF.